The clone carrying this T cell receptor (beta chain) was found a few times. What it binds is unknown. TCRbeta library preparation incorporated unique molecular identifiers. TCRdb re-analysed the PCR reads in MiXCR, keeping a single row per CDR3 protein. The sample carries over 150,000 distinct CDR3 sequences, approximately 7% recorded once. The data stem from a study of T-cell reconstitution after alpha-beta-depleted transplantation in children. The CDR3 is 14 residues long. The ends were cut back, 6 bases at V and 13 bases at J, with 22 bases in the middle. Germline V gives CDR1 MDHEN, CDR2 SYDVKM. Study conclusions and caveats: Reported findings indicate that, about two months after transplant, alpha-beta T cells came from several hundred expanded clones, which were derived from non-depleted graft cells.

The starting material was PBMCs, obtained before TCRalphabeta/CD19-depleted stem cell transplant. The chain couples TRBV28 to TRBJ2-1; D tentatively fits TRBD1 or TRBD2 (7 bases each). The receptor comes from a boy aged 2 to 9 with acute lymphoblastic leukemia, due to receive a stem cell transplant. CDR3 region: CASSRPGGAGEQFF. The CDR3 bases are TGTGCCAGCAGCCGCCCAGGGGGGGCGGGAGAACAGTTCTTC.